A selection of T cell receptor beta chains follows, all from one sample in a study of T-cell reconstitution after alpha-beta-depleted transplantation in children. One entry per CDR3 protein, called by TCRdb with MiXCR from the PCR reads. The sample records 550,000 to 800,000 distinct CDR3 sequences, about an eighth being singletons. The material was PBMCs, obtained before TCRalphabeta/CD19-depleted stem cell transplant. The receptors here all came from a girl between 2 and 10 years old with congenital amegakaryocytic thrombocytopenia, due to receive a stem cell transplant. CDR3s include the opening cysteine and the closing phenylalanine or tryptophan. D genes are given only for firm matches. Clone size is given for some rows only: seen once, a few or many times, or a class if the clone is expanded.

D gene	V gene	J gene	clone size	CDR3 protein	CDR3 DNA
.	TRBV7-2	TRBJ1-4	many	CASSPDSSPNEKLFF	TGTGCCAGCAGCCCCGATTCGAGCCCGAATGAAAAACTGTTTTTT
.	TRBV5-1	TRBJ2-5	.	CASSFQGVETQYF	TGCGCCAGCAGCTTTCAGGGCGTGGAGACCCAGTACTTC
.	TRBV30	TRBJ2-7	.	CAWTSGTWGEQYF	TGTGCCTGGACCTCAGGGACCTGGGGGGAGCAGTACTTC
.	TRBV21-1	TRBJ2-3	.	CASSKVRGSEDTQYF	TGTGCCAGCAGCAAAGTTCGCGGGAGTGAGGATACGCAGTATTTT
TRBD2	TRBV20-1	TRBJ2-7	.	CSAARLAGSLPGHYEQYF	TGCAGTGCGGCCAGACTAGCGGGGAGCCTACCGGGCCACTACGAGCAGTACTTC
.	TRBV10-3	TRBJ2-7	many	CAISGLTGSIYEQYF	TGTGCCATCAGTGGCCTTACAGGGTCGATCTACGAGCAGTACTTC
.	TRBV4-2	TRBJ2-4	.	CASSPGLGVSQNIQYF	TGTGCCAGCAGCCCCGGGCTAGGGGTTTCTCAAAACATTCAGTACTTC
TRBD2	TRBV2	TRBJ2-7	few	CASSEDVAGENEQYF	TGTGCCAGCAGTGAAGATGTCGCGGGGGAGAACGAGCAGTACTTC
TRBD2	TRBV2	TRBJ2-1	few	CAGQSLGLASNEQFF	TGTGCCGGGCAGAGTTTAGGACTAGCGTCCAATGAGCAGTTCTTC
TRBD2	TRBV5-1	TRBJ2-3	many	CASSEGTSGHSTDTQYF	TGCGCCAGCAGCGAAGGAACTAGCGGCCATAGCACAGATACGCAGTATTTT
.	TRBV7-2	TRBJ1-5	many	CASSPFGSNQPQHF	TGTGCCAGCAGCCCTTTTGGGAGCAATCAGCCCCAGCATTTT
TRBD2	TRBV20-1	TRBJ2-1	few	CSAPAGLAGYNEQFF	TGCAGTGCCCCGGCTGGACTAGCGGGGTACAATGAGCAGTTCTTC
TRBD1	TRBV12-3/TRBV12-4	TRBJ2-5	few	CASHGTGAQETQYF	TGTGCCTCTCATGGGACAGGGGCCCAAGAGACCCAGTACTTC
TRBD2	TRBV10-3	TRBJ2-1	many	CATGAGALTNEQFF	TGTGCCACAGGAGCGGGAGCGCTAACGAATGAGCAGTTCTTC
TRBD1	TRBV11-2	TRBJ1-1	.	CASSTQQGGNTEAFF	TGTGCCAGCAGCACTCAACAGGGGGGGAACACTGAAGCTTTCTTT
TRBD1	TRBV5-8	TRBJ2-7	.	CASSLFKRDSEQYF	TGTGCCAGCAGCTTGTTTAAAAGGGACAGCGAGCAGTACTTC
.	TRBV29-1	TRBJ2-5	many	CSVEEGEGTQYF	TGCAGCGTTGAGGAGGGTGAGGGGACCCAGTACTTC
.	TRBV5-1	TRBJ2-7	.	CASSLGGTHTYEQYF	TGCGCCAGCAGCTTGGGCGGGACTCATACCTACGAGCAGTACTTC
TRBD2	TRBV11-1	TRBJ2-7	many	CASSLPPETLAGPGYEQYF	TGTGCCAGCAGCTTACCGCCGGAAACTTTAGCGGGTCCTGGTTACGAGCAGTACTTC
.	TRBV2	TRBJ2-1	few	CASSDSWSSYNEQFF	TGTGCCAGCAGTGATAGTTGGAGCTCCTACAATGAGCAGTTCTTC
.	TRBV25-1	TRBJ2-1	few	CASSEPTGNLYNEQFF	TGTGCCAGCAGTGAACCGACGGGTAATTTGTACAATGAGCAGTTCTTC
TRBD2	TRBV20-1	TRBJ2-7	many	CSARGRREDPYEQYF	TGCAGTGCTAGGGGGCGGCGGGAGGATCCCTACGAGCAGTACTTC
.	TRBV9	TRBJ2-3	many	CASSVGGGEADTQYF	TGTGCCAGCAGCGTAGGGGGAGGAGAGGCAGATACGCAGTATTTT
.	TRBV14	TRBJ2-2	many	CASSPRGTGTGELFF	TGTGCCAGCAGCCCGCGAGGCACAGGAACCGGGGAGCTGTTTTTT
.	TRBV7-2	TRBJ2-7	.	CASSLDSHYEQYF	TGTGCCAGCAGCTTAGACAGCCACTACGAGCAGTACTTC
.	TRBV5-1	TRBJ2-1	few	CASSLGDASSYNEQFF	TGCGCCAGCAGCTTGGGGGACGCGAGCTCCTACAATGAGCAGTTCTTC
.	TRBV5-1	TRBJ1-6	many	CASSPRDSYSPLHF	TGCGCCAGCAGCCCCCGAGACAGCTATTCACCCCTCCACTTT
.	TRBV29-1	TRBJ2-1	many	CSVAGLVSYNEQFF	TGCAGCGTAGCTGGCCTCGTATCCTACAATGAGCAGTTCTTC
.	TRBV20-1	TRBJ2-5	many	CSARLAQETQYF	TGCAGTGCTAGACTAGCGCAAGAGACCCAGTACTTC
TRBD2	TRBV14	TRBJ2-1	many	CASNRLARGEQFF	TGTGCCAGCAACAGACTAGCGCGCGGCGAGCAGTTCTTC
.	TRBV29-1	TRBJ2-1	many	CSVDYNEQFF	TGCAGCGTCGATTACAATGAGCAGTTCTTC
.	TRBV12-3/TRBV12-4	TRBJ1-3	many	CASKARLSGNTIYF	TGTGCCAGTAAGGCGCGACTCTCTGGAAACACCATATATTTT
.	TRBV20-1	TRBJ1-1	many	CSASEFSRGVRSEAFF	TGCAGTGCTAGTGAGTTTAGTCGTGGAGTCAGGAGTGAAGCTTTCTTT
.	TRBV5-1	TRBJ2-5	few	CASSLGVLGETQYF	TGCGCCAGCAGCTTGGGGGTCTTGGGAGAGACCCAGTACTTC
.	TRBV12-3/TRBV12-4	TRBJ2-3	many	CASSFQGTYTDTQYF	TGTGCCAGCAGTTTTCAGGGTACCTACACAGATACGCAGTATTTT
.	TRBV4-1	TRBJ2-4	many	CASSPGAALAKNIQYF	TGCGCCAGCAGCCCCGGAGCGGCGCTAGCCAAAAACATTCAGTACTTC
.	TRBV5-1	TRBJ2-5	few	CASSVARQETQYF	TGCGCCAGCAGCGTGGCCCGACAAGAGACCCAGTACTTC
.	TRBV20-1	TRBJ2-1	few	CSASGPTYNEQFF	TGCAGTGCTAGCGGGCCGACCTACAATGAGCAGTTCTTC
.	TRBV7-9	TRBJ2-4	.	CASSSLGDRTKNIQYF	TGTGCCAGCAGCTCTTTGGGCGACAGAACTAAAAACATTCAGTACTTC
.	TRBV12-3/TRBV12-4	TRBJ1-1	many	CASSLRDQTTEAFF	TGTGCCAGCAGTTTGAGGGACCAAACCACTGAAGCTTTCTTT
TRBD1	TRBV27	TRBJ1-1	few	CATNRGNPGMNTEAFF	TGTGCCACCAACAGGGGTAATCCGGGGATGAACACTGAAGCTTTCTTT
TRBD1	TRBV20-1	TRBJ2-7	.	CSATGVDYEQYF	TGCAGTGCGACAGGGGTGGACTACGAGCAGTACTTC
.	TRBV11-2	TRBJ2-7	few	CASSTQDSGFFYEQYF	TGTGCCAGCAGCACCCAGGACAGTGGTTTTTTTTACGAGCAGTACTTC
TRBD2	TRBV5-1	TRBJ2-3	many	CASSQEPSGITDTQYF	TGCGCCAGCAGCCAAGAACCCAGCGGGATCACAGATACGCAGTATTTT
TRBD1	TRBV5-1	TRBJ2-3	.	CASTPGQITDTQYF	TGCGCCAGCACCCCGGGACAGATCACAGATACGCAGTATTTT
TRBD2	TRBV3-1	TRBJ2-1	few	CASSQELAGVNNEQFF	TGTGCCAGCAGCCAAGAGCTAGCGGGAGTCAACAATGAGCAGTTCTTC
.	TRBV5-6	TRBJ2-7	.	CASSLRQLIYEQYF	TGTGCCAGCAGCTTGCGACAGCTTATCTACGAGCAGTACTTC
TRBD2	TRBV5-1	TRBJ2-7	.	CASSLAVYLAGGSYEQYF	TGCGCCAGCAGCTTGGCTGTGTATCTAGCGGGAGGATCCTACGAGCAGTACTTC
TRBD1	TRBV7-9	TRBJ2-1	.	CASSLVQGKKNEQFF	TGTGCCAGCAGCCTGGTACAGGGGAAAAAGAATGAGCAGTTCTTC
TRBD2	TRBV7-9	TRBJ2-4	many	CASSSVGGSAKNIQYF	TGTGCCAGCAGCTCCGTCGGGGGGTCAGCCAAAAACATTCAGTACTTC
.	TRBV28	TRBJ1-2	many	CASSFRVHYYGYTF	TGTGCCAGCAGTTTCAGGGTCCATTACTATGGCTACACCTTC
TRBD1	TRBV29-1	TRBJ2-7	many	CSVATGGYEQYF	TGCAGCGTCGCTACAGGGGGCTACGAGCAGTACTTC
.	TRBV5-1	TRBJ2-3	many	CASSLIGEADTQYF	TGCGCCAGCAGCTTGATCGGGGAGGCAGATACGCAGTATTTT
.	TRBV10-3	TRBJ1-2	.	CATRLPGGVGGYTF	TGTGCCACGCGCTTACCCGGGGGCGTCGGCGGCTACACCTTC
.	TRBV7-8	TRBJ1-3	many	CASKYRAGNTIYF	TGTGCCAGCAAATACAGGGCTGGAAACACCATATATTTT
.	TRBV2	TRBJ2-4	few	CASSEERLAKNIQYF	TGTGCCAGCAGTGAAGAGCGGCTAGCCAAAAACATTCAGTACTTC
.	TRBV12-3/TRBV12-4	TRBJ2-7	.	CASSYWFYEQYF	TGTGCCAGCAGTTACTGGTTTTACGAGCAGTACTTC
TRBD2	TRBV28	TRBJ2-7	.	CASSFGLAGVSSSYEQYF	TGTGCCAGCAGCTTCGGACTAGCGGGAGTCTCTAGCTCCTACGAGCAGTACTTC
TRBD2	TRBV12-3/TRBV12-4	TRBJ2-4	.	CASSPPSGRAPKNIQYF	TGTGCCAGCAGTCCGCCTAGCGGGAGGGCCCCCAAAAACATTCAGTACTTC
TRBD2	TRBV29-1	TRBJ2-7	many	CSATLAGTRGEQYF	TGCAGCGCTACTCTAGCGGGGACTCGTGGGGAGCAGTACTTC